The 4 T cell receptor beta chains below all came from one sample that was sequenced in a study of brain T cells in children with intractable seizures. Specified time point: blood from clinic visit 5 months post-surgery; TSC patient then seizure free. Clones were sequenced by immunoSEQ multiplex PCR, and TCRdb holds only the in-frame ones, with some missing. The table includes under 400,000 clones, approximately 93% detected once. The sequences come from peripheral blood, collected around 5 months after surgery. The origin of the receptors is a boy under three years old with tuberous sclerosis and intractable seizures.

The chain carries TRBV11-2 and TRBJ2-5; D is perhaps TRBD1 (5 bases). Germline V CDR1 and CDR2: SGHAT, FQNNGV. Trimming took off 6 bases at V and 7 bases at J, with 12 bases between the two ends. There are 12 residues in the CDR3. The DNA for the CDR3 is TGTGCCAGCAGGGTTCCAGGGTTGACCCAGTACTTC. It encodes CASRVPGLTQYF.

The chain links TRBV7-9 to TRBJ1-1; the D gene is possibly TRBD1 (5 bases). Germline V gene sequence: CDR1 SEHNR, CDR2 FQNEAQ (reference sequence). Trimming pared 6 bases from V and 0 bases from J, leaving 20 bases between. The CDR3 runs to 17 residues. This CDR3 reads CASSHPLGGELNTEAFF. CDR3 in DNA: TGTGCCAGCAGTCACCCTCTGGGGGGGGAGTTGAACACTGAAGCTTTCTTT.

This clone was recorded once. The chain uses TRBV3-1 (or the pseudogene TRBV3-2) and TRBJ1-4, with D unclear. The germline CDR1 and CDR2 sequences are LGHDT and YNNKEL (reference sequence). V shed 0 bases and J shed 4 bases, with 12 bases lying between them. CDR3 size: 16 residues. In DNA form, the CDR3 reads TGTGCCAGCAGCCAAGATTTGGGCGTTGTTAATGAAAAACTGTTTTTT. Translating it yields CASSQDLGVVNEKLFF.

The chain couples TRBV2 to TRBJ1-1; D unresolved. Trimming removed 3 bases at V and 8 bases at J, with 13 bases between. Germline V gene sequence: CDR1 SNHLY, CDR2 FYNNEI. The CDR3 is 13 residues long. CDR3 protein: CASSDGIRREAFF. The CDR3 DNA reads as TGTGCCAGCAGTGATGGTATCCGGCGGGAAGCTTTCTTT.